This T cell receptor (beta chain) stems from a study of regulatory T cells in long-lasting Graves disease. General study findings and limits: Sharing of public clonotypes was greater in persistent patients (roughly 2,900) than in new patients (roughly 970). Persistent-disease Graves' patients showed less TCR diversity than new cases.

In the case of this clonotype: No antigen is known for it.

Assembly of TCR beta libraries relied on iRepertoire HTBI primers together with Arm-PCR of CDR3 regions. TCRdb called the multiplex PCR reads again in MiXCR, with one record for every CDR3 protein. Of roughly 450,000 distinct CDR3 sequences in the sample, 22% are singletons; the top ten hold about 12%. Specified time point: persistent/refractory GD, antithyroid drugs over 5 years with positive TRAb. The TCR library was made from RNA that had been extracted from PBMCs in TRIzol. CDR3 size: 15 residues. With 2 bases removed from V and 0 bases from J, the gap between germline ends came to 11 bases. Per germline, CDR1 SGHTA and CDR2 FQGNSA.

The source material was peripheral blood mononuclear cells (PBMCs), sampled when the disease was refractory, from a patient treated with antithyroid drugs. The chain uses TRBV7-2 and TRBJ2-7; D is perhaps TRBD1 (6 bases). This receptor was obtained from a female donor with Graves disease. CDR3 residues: CASSLFATGSYEQYF. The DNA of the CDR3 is TGTGCCAGCAGCTTATTCGCGACAGGCTCCTACGAGCAGTACTTC. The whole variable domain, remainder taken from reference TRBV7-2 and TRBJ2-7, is GAGVSQSPSNKVTEKGKDVELRCDPISGHTALYWYRQSLGQGLEFLIYFQGNSAPDKSGLPSDRFSAERTGGSVSTLTIQRTQQEDSAVYLCASSLFATGSYEQYFGPGTRLTVT.